The 26 T cell receptor beta chains in this list originate from one sample, sequenced in a study of Ad26.COV2.S vaccination and SARS-CoV-2 variants. As to treatment: some 20 received Ad26.COV2.S at low or high dose, single or two shots; about 5 received placebo; per-sample allocation not given. Day 63 after the first vaccine or placebo injection was the time point for sampling. TCRdb keeps only in-frame clones here, not all; method: immunoSEQ multiplex PCR. This table holds about 350,000 clones, 88% found once. The sample consisted of peripheral blood, taken in a trial of Ad26.COV2.S vaccine versus placebo. The receptors were gathered from a person aged 18 to 65 who received the Ad26.COV2.S COVID-19 vaccine or a placebo.

The chain uses TRBV3-1 (or the pseudogene TRBV3-2) and TRBJ2-1; D may correspond to TRBD1 or TRBD2 (6 bases each). V was cut by 4 bases and J by 5 bases, with 9 bases left in between. Germline V gene data show CDR1 as LGHDT and CDR2 as YNNKEL (reference sequence). The CDR3 has 13 residues. This chain's CDR3 is CASSRGADNEQFF. CDR3 nucleotide sequence: TGTGCCAGCAGCCGGGGGGCTGACAATGAGCAGTTCTTC.

A few counts support this clone. This sample also contains other DNA sequences that code for the same CDR3. This chain joins TRBV30 and TRBJ1-3; no clear D gene. CDR3 length: 12 residues. Germline V gene sequence: CDR1 GTSNPN, CDR2 SVGIG (reference sequence). Trimming removed 5 bases at V and 3 bases at J, with 8 bases between. CDR3 nucleotides: TGTGCCTGGGGCCACAGTGGAAACACCATATATTTT. This translates into CAWGHSGNTIYF.

This chain connects TRBV18 to TRBJ2-7; D is possibly TRBD1 (5 bases). CDR1 and CDR2 from the germline V gene are KGHSH and LQKENI. V lost 3 bases to trimming and J lost 2 bases, with 8 bases between them. This CDR3 region has 13 residues. CDR3 coding DNA: TGTGCCAGCTCACCTCAGGGAACCTACGAGCAGTACTTC. Translating it yields CASSPQGTYEQYF.

This CDR3 is CASSQLGGSYEQYF. CDR3 nucleotide sequence: TGTGCCAGCAGCCAATTGGGGGGAAGCTACGAGCAGTACTTC. V gene TRBV16 combines with J gene TRBJ2-7, with D maybe TRBD2 (6 bases). Trimming shortened V by 1 base and J by 3 bases, and 10 bases separated the two germline ends. This CDR3 spans 14 amino acids. In germline, CDR1 is KGHSY, CDR2 FQNENV.

This clone is a singleton in its sample. This chain uses TRBV18 with TRBJ2-1, with 8 bases fitting TRBD2. CDR3 length: 16 residues. CDR1 is KGHSH, CDR2 LQKENI, per germline. V was clipped by 1 base and J by 8 bases; unmatched bases: 10. For the CDR3, the DNA is TGTGCCAGCTCACCACGGACTAGCAGTAAGACAGATGAGCAGTTCTTC. As protein: CASSPRTSSKTDEQFF. The complete variable domain, with remaining parts taken from reference TRBV18 and TRBJ2-1, reads NAGVMQNPRHLVRRRGQEARLRCSPMKGHSHVYWYRQLPEEGLKFMVYLQKENIIDESGMPKERFSAEFPKEGPSILRIQQVVRGDSAAYFCASSPRTSSKTDEQFFGPGTRLTVL.

J is TRBJ1-1 and V is TRBV10-3; D remains ambiguous. Germline lookup yields CDR1 ENHRY and CDR2 SYGVKD. Deletions cut 6 bases from V and 2 bases from J, with 10 bases between. The CDR3 extends over 13 amino acids. CDR3 sequence: CAISPQSNTEAFF. As DNA, the CDR3 is TGTGCCATCAGCCCACAGAGTAACACTGAAGCTTTCTTT.

J is TRBJ1-1 and V is TRBV6-5; possible D gene TRBD1, 6 bases. The length of the CDR3 is 15 residues. Trimming took off 6 bases at V and 7 bases at J, with 21 bases between the two ends. The germline V gene encodes CDR1 MNHEY and CDR2 SVGAGI. The CDR3 DNA is TGTGCCAGCAGCTCCCGGTGGGGACAAGGCTTTGAAGCTTTCTTT. Amino acid sequence: CASSSRWGQGFEAFF.

This sequence joins TRBV15 and TRBJ1-5, with TRBD1 as a possible D gene (6 bases). Per germline, CDR1 LNHNV and CDR2 YYDKDF (reference sequence). Trimming took 9 bases from V and 2 from J, leaving 14 bases between them. CDR3 length: 14 amino acids. In DNA form, the CDR3 reads TGTGCCACACGTAGGGGGGCCGGCAATCAGCCCCAGCATTTT. Its translation is CATRRGAGNQPQHF.

This sequence joins TRBV4-2 and TRBJ1-2; maybe TRBD1 (5 bases). This CDR3 has 18 amino acids. Trimming pared 0 bases from V and 4 bases from J, leaving 21 bases between. The V gene's germline CDR1 is LGHNA and CDR2 YNFKEQ. CDR3: CASSQDTFPSVGGYGYTF. DNA of the CDR3: TGTGCCAGCAGCCAAGATACGTTTCCCTCCGTGGGGGGCTATGGCTACACCTTC.

The J gene is TRBJ1-2, the V gene TRBV7-6, with D possibly matching TRBD1 (6 bases). Between the trimmed V and J ends, which lost 2 bases and 5 bases, there was a span of 15 bases. The germline V gene encodes CDR1 SGHVS and CDR2 FNYEAQ. The CDR3 sequence is 15 residues long. The CDR3 DNA follows: TGTGCCAGCAGCTTAAATCGGGGGGCGGGATATGGCTACACCTTC. As protein: CASSLNRGAGYGYTF. Looking up the rest from reference TRBV7-6 and TRBJ1-2 gives the full variable domain: GAGVSQSPRYKVTKRGQDVALRCDPISGHVSLYWYRQALGQGPEFLTYFNYEAQQDKSGLPNDRFSAERPEGSISTLTIQRTEQRDSAMYRCASSLNRGAGYGYTFGSGTRLTVV.

This chain joins TRBV5-6 and TRBJ2-7, with a possible D match to TRBD2 (6 bases). CDR3 length: 15 amino acids. V was clipped by 4 bases and J by 0 bases, with 14 bases between them. CDR1 SGHDT and CDR2 YYEEEE come from the germline V gene. The CDR3 sequence: CASSPGLPSSYEQYF. For the CDR3, the DNA is TGTGCCAGCAGCCCCGGACTACCCAGCTCCTACGAGCAGTACTTC.

The CDR3 here is CASSSRLSGYTF. CDR3 DNA: TGTGCCAGCAGCTCCCGCCTGAGCGGCTACACCTTC. This sequence joins TRBV13 and TRBJ1-2; D remains ambiguous. The germline V and J ends were trimmed by 4 bases and 8 bases, with 11 bases remaining between them. From germline, CDR1 is PRHDT and CDR2 FYEKMQ (reference sequence). CDR3 length: 12 residues.

Comments on this clone: The same CDR3 can be traced to other DNA sequences in this sample. The chain employs TRBV11-3 and TRBJ1-6; D is unclear. The germline V gene encodes CDR1 SGHNT and CDR2 YENEEA. V lost 0 bases and J lost 0, with 0 bases in between. The CDR3 is 14 amino acids. The CDR3 DNA is TGTGCCAGCAGCTTAGACTCCTATAATTCACCCCTCCACTTT. It translates to CASSLDSYNSPLHF.

The gene calls are TRBV28 and TRBJ1-5; D unresolved. Germline loops: CDR1 MDHEN, CDR2 SYDVKM. The CDR3 runs 15 residues. Trimming left V 5 bases short and J 2 bases short, with 13 bases between. Here the CDR3 DNA reads TGTGCCAGCAGTCGGACCGGGCCGGGCAATCAGCCCCAGCATTTT. Translated: CASSRTGPGNQPQHF.

V usage is TRBV9 and J usage is TRBJ2-6; 9 bases line up with TRBD1. Germline V gene data show CDR1 as SGDLS and CDR2 as YYNGEE. The length of the CDR3 is 18 residues. The ends lost 4 bases at V and 2 bases at J; junction bases unmatched: 10. CDR3 residues: CASSRDRVLGAGANVLTF. Here the CDR3 DNA reads TGTGCCAGCAGCCGGGACAGGGTCCTAGGTGCTGGGGCCAACGTCCTGACTTTC.

V is TRBV5-6 and J is TRBJ1-1; TRBD1 matches at 7 bases. Germline CDR1 is SGHDT and CDR2 is YYEEEE. V was pared by 4 bases and J by 6 bases, with 3 bases of the junction left unmatched. This CDR3 region has 12 residues. The CDR3 DNA sequence: TGTGCCAGCAGCGAGCAGGGGGCTGAAGCTTTCTTT. It codes for CASSEQGAEAFF.

V gene TRBV6-5 combines with J gene TRBJ2-7, with 8 bases aligning to TRBD1. Trimming at V came to 7 bases and at J to 6 bases, leaving 11 bases not matched to a gene. CDR1 and CDR2 (germline): MNHEY, SVGAGI. The CDR3 sequence is 14 residues long. The CDR3 region has the DNA TGTGCCAGCACTATCGGACAGGGTCTCACCGAGCAGTACTTC. Encoded protein: CASTIGQGLTEQYF.

The genes are TRBV7-3 and TRBJ2-1, with a possible D match to TRBD2 (6 bases). Trimming took off 4 bases at V and 9 bases at J, with 10 bases between the two ends. Germline values: CDR1 SGHTA, CDR2 FQGTGA. The CDR3 extends over 12 amino acids. The CDR3 coding sequence is TGTGCCAGCAGCTATCGGGAGACTGAGCAGTTCTTC. The encoded protein is CASSYRETEQFF.

CDR3 amino acids: CASSQKGTGHLYEQYF. The CDR3 DNA sequence: TGTGCCAGCAGCCAAAAAGGGACAGGTCATCTCTACGAGCAGTACTTC. The chain uses TRBV4-2 and TRBJ2-7; 8 bases are a match to TRBD1. V shed 2 bases and J 3 bases; nucleotides not matched to a gene: 9. CDR3 length equals 16 residues. The germline V gene encodes CDR1 LGHNA and CDR2 YNFKEQ.

The V and J genes are TRBV6-2 or TRBV6-3 and TRBJ1-1, with unresolved D. Trimming stripped 7 bases from V and 8 bases from J, with 14 bases between. Germline V gives CDR1 MNHEY, CDR2 SVGEGT. The CDR3 runs to 12 residues. The CDR3 sequence: CASTPPGPEAFF. The DNA for the CDR3 is TGTGCCAGCACCCCCCCTGGTCCCGAAGCTTTCTTT.

DNA of the CDR3: TGTGCCTGGAGCCAGTGGGACTATGGCTACACCTTC. This encodes CAWSQWDYGYTF. The gene calls are TRBV30 and TRBJ1-2; D is ambiguous. The CDR3 is made up of 12 amino acids. Germline CDR1 GTSNPN, CDR2 SVGIG (reference sequence). Trimming pared 3 bases from V and 3 bases from J, leaving 8 bases between.

The chain links TRBV9 to TRBJ2-7, with TRBD2 matching 10 bases. Germline trimming cut 0 bases from V and 6 bases from J; bases unmatched to any gene: 6. The length of the CDR3 is 15 residues. The germline V gene has CDR1 SGDLS and CDR2 YYNGEE. The CDR3 reads CASSVAPSGRGEQYF. In DNA, the CDR3 is TGTGCCAGCAGCGTAGCACCTAGCGGGAGAGGCGAGCAGTACTTC.

This chain joins TRBV6-5 and TRBJ1-1; no definite D call. The V gene's germline CDR1 is MNHEY and CDR2 SVGAGI. There are 16 residues in the CDR3. V lost 4 bases, J lost 0 bases, and 15 bases lay in between. CDR3: CASSFAVVIMNTEAFF. The DNA of the CDR3 is TGTGCCAGCAGTTTCGCTGTTGTAATCATGAACACTGAAGCTTTCTTT.

The rearrangement links TRBV7-9 to TRBJ1-2; D remains unclear. Germline V gene data show CDR1 as SEHNR and CDR2 as FQNEAQ (reference sequence). The CDR3 has 12 residues. V was cut by 5 bases and J by 2 bases, with 6 bases left in between. The DNA of the CDR3 is TGTGCCAGCAGCCATACAAACTATGGCTACACCTTC. It specifies CASSHTNYGYTF.

This clone has a single count. The chain employs TRBV3-1 (or the pseudogene TRBV3-2) and TRBJ1-2; D is ambiguous. V lost 0 bases, J lost 6 bases, and 14 bases lay in between. The CDR3 is 15 residues long. CDR1 is LGHDT and CDR2 is YNNKEL in the germline V gene (reference sequence). This CDR3 reads CASSQDQYRGDGYTF. CDR3 coding DNA: TGTGCCAGCAGCCAAGATCAGTATCGTGGGGATGGCTACACCTTC.

The genes are TRBV7-3 and TRBJ2-3; D may be TRBD1 (6 bases). The CDR3 runs 15 residues. Trimming shortened V by 6 bases and J by 6 bases, and 19 bases separated the two germline ends. Germline assignment: CDR1 SGHTA and CDR2 FQGTGA. CDR3 DNA: TGTGCCAGCAGTTTCAAAACAGGGCAGTCGGATACGCAGTATTTT. The encoded protein is CASSFKTGQSDTQYF.